These 20 T cell receptor beta chains originate from one sample sequenced in a study of T-cell reconstitution after alpha-beta-depleted transplantation in children. Unique molecular identifiers were built into the TCRbeta library. From the PCR reads, TCRdb called clonotypes with MiXCR, one entry per CDR3 protein. The profile shows about 200,000 distinct CDR3 sequences, roughly 8.1% of them singletons. The starting material was PBMCs, mostly from graft donor cells, obtained 360 days after TCRalphabeta/CD19-depleted stem cell transplant. The source of these receptors is a male patient between 2 and 15 years old who had a stem cell transplant for acute myeloid leukemia, so the T cells may come from the graft donor.

This clonotype occurred many times. The gene calls are TRBV4-1 and TRBJ2-1; the D is unclear. CDR1 is MGHRA, CDR2 YSYEKL, per germline. Between the trimmed V and J ends, which lost 1 base and 9 bases, there was a span of 4 bases. This CDR3 contains 11 residues. The CDR3 DNA is TGCGCCAGCAGCCAAGGAAGTGAGCAGTTCTTC. Its protein is CASSQGSEQFF.

Ten or more counts support this clonotype. The CDR3 bases are TGTGCCAGCAGTTACGGCGGCAGGGGTAACGAGCAGTACGTC. Its protein is CASSYGGRGNEQYV. The gene calls are TRBV6-5 and TRBJ2-7, with D possibly matching TRBD1 (6 bases). CDR1 is MNHEY, CDR2 SVGAGI, per germline. The CDR3 is made up of 14 amino acids. The V and J ends lost 2 bases and 5 bases respectively, with 13 bases between them.

V is TRBV4-3 and J is TRBJ2-1; 13 nucleotides align to TRBD2. Germline CDR1 reads LGHNA; CDR2 reads YSLEER. The CDR3 consists of 18 residues. Unmatched junction bases numbered 6, after V lost 1 base and J lost 3 bases. CDR3 nucleotide sequence: TGCGCCAGCAGCCAAGTGGGGTGGACTAGCGGGAGCTACAATGAGCAGTTCTTC. Translation gives CASSQVGWTSGSYNEQFF.

The chain has TRBV13 and TRBJ2-1; D might be TRBD2 (6 bases). Trimming cost V 4 bases and J 4 bases, with 14 bases left between them. CDR3 length: 15 residues. Germline loops: CDR1 PRHDT, CDR2 FYEKMQ (reference sequence). The CDR3 DNA sequence: TGTGCCAGCAGCTATCCCAGCGGGCGGTACAATGAGCAGTTCTTC. Protein product: CASSYPSGRYNEQFF.

The chain couples TRBV2 to TRBJ2-5; D possibly corresponds to TRBD2 (5 bases). V lost 6 bases and J 2 bases, leaving 16 bases between the germline ends. Germline V gene lookup returns CDR1 SNHLY and CDR2 FYNNEI. There are 15 residues in the CDR3. CDR3 sequence reads: CASRDEPGKQETQYF. The CDR3 DNA follows: TGTGCCAGCAGAGATGAACCCGGGAAACAAGAGACCCAGTACTTC.

The chain employs TRBV27 and TRBJ2-1, with 9 bases that match TRBD1. This CDR3 contains 13 residues. V shed 10 bases and J 6 bases; nucleotides not matched to a gene: 7. Looked up from germline, CDR1 is MNHEY and CDR2 is SMNVEV (reference sequence). CDR3 nucleotides: TGTGCCACCCGCGGGACAGGGACCAATGAGCAGTTCTTC. Amino acids: CATRGTGTNEQFF.

This clonotype was seen only a few times. This chain uses TRBV18 with TRBJ2-3; 12 bases are shared with TRBD2. The trim removed 0 bases at V and 4 bases at J, leaving 2 bases unmatched. Germline V gene data show CDR1 as KGHSH and CDR2 as LQKENI. This CDR3 comprises 16 residues. In DNA form, the CDR3 reads TGTGCCAGCTCACCACCTACTAGCGGGAGGTCAGATACGCAGTATTTT. This sequence encodes CASSPPTSGRSDTQYF.

This clonotype was counted many times. J is TRBJ2-1 and V is TRBV12-3 or TRBV12-4; D is unclear. CDR3 length equals 11 residues. The V end lost 4 bases, the J end lost 7 bases, and 5 bases lay between the germline ends. The CDR3 is CASSYRNEQFF. The DNA for the CDR3 is TGTGCCAGCAGTTACAGAAATGAGCAGTTCTTC.

This clonotype turned up a few times. The chain recombines TRBV4-2 with TRBJ2-5; D possibly corresponds to TRBD1 (6 bases). V gave up 0 bases and J gave up 1 base, with 9 bases separating them. Germline CDR1 reads LGHNA; CDR2 reads YNFKEQ. CDR3 size: 15 residues. The chain's CDR3 is CASSQERDIQETQYF. CDR3 sequence (DNA): TGTGCCAGCAGCCAAGAGAGGGACATCCAAGAGACCCAGTACTTC.

This rearrangement joins TRBV5-1 to TRBJ2-3; possible D gene TRBD2, 5 bases. The V end was cut by 9 bases, the J end by 4 bases, with 18 bases between. CDR1 is SGHRS, CDR2 YFSETQ, per germline. The length of the CDR3 is 14 residues. The CDR3 sequence: CATQGGPLADTQYF. The CDR3 DNA reads as TGCGCCACCCAAGGAGGTCCGCTAGCAGATACGCAGTATTTT.

This clonotype was counted between two and nine times. This sequence joins TRBV12-3 or TRBV12-4 and TRBJ2-4, with 8 bases that match TRBD2. V gave up 4 bases and J gave up 0 bases; unmatched junction bases: 8. This CDR3 is 17 amino acids long. The CDR3 DNA is TGTGCCAGCAGTTCTAATCAACTAGCGGTAGCCAAAAACATTCAGTACTTC. Amino acids: CASSSNQLAVAKNIQYF.

CDR3 sequence (DNA): TGTGCCAGCAGTTTACGGCTGAGCTCCTACAATGAGCAGTTCTTC. This sequence encodes CASSLRLSSYNEQFF. This chain joins TRBV12-3 or TRBV12-4 and TRBJ2-1; no reliable D call. The length of the CDR3 is 15 residues. Trimming took off 2 bases at V and 0 bases at J, with 8 bases between the two ends.

This chain connects TRBV7-6 to TRBJ2-7; the D is unclear. V was cut by 2 bases and J by 0 bases, with 5 bases left in between. This CDR3 contains 13 residues. CDR1 SGHVS and CDR2 FNYEAQ come from the germline V gene. DNA for the CDR3: TGTGCCAGCAGCTTATGGGGCTCCTACGAGCAGTACTTC. It codes for CASSLWGSYEQYF. The full variable domain, its missing parts supplied by reference TRBV7-6 and TRBJ2-7, is GAGVSQSPRYKVTKRGQDVALRCDPISGHVSLYWYRQALGQGPEFLTYFNYEAQQDKSGLPNDRFSAERPEGSISTLTIQRTEQRDSAMYRCASSLWGSYEQYFGPGTRLTVT.

This clonotype was recorded a few times. This chain connects TRBV11-2 to TRBJ1-2, with D unresolved. The length of the CDR3 is 13 residues. Germline-derived CDR1 and CDR2 are SGHAT and FQNNGV. Trimming pared 1 base from V and 4 bases from J, leaving 7 bases between. CDR3: CASSLGSLYGYTF. DNA of the CDR3: TGTGCCAGCAGCTTAGGCAGCCTCTATGGCTACACCTTC.

This clonotype was detected many times. The gene calls are TRBV20-1 and TRBJ2-3, with a possible D match to TRBD2 (6 bases). Germline CDR1 DFQATT, CDR2 SNEGSKA (reference sequence). The V and J ends lost 0 bases and 5 bases respectively, with 18 bases between them. CDR3 length: 16 residues. CDR3 nucleotides: TGCAGTGCTAGAGATCCAAGAAGGGCAGCGGGAGATACGCAGTATTTT. Protein: CSARDPRRAAGDTQYF.

The chain is built from TRBV7-6 and TRBJ1-1; 7 bases are shared with TRBD1. CDR1 SGHVS and CDR2 FNYEAQ come from the germline V gene. V dropped 4 bases and J dropped 1; count of bases not matched to a gene: 6. The CDR3 runs 15 residues. The CDR3 sequence is CASSYPGQKNTEAFF. The CDR3 DNA follows: TGTGCCAGCAGCTATCCGGGACAGAAGAACACTGAAGCTTTCTTT.

This clonotype was detected a few times. CDR3 loop: CASSPRNGNEKLFF. The CDR3 region has the DNA TGTGCCAGCAGCCCCAGGAACGGGAATGAAAAACTGTTTTTT. The chain joins TRBV7-2 to TRBJ1-4; unclear D gene. Germline assignment: CDR1 SGHTA and CDR2 FQGNSA. CDR3 length: 14 residues. Between the trimmed V and J ends, which lost 5 bases and 5 bases, there was a span of 12 bases.

This clonotype was counted a few times. The chain uses TRBV18 and TRBJ2-5; TRBD1 agrees at 7 bases. Germline V lookup: CDR1 KGHSH, CDR2 LQKENI. CDR3 length: 14 amino acids. The ends lost 3 bases at V and 0 bases at J; junction bases unmatched: 1. The CDR3 spells CASSPTGNQETQYF. CDR3 sequence (DNA): TGTGCCAGCTCACCGACAGGGAACCAAGAGACCCAGTACTTC.

This chain links TRBV12-3 or TRBV12-4 with TRBJ2-6; D gene ambiguous. V lost 3 bases and J lost 0, with 6 bases in between. CDR3 length: 15 amino acids. In nucleotides, the CDR3 is TGTGCCAGCAGTTTCGGTATCTCTGGGGCCAACGTCCTGACTTTC. It codes for CASSFGISGANVLTF.

This clonotype has a count of ten or more. The V gene is TRBV12-3 or TRBV12-4, the J gene TRBJ2-7; D may be TRBD2 (6 bases). There are 12 residues in the CDR3. V dropped 3 bases and J dropped 9 bases, with 12 bases sitting between them. CDR3 amino acids: CASSLFGGRQYF. The CDR3 DNA follows: TGTGCCAGCAGTTTGTTCGGGGGACGGCAGTACTTC.